This T cell receptor (beta chain) is drawn from a study of T cell changes during pregnancy in multiple sclerosis. The table came from immunoSEQ multiplex PCR; TCRdb's copy has only in-frame clones and leaves some out. The sample shows over 50,000 clones, nearly 90% of them seen only once. The sample here was peripheral blood, taken in the first trimester of pregnancy. This TCR was sampled from a female donor with multiple sclerosis, enrolled in a pregnancy study.

CDR3 sequence (DNA): TGCGCCAGCAGGGACTTAGCGGGCACCTACGAGCAGTACTTC. As protein: CASRDLAGTYEQYF. The chain links TRBV10-2 to TRBJ2-7, with 7 bases fitting TRBD2. Germline assignment: CDR1 WSHSY and CDR2 SAAADI. This CDR3 has 14 residues. Trimming removed 6 bases from V and 2 bases from J; junction bases left unmatched: 7.